The present entry profiles one TCR beta chain with its context. Its antigen is not known. This entry belongs to a study of T cell responses to AZD1222 COVID-19 vaccine. This CDR3 is built from 15 residues. Germline CDR1 and CDR2: MDHEN and SYDVKM. The V and J ends lost 7 bases and 2 bases respectively, with 16 bases between them. Findings of the study overall: Breadth and depth of Spike-specific TCRs rose after two AZD1222 doses. Close to half of all spike-specific TCRs reportedly target regions of the variants that are unmutated. Regions 160-218 and 743-854 held dominance among vaccine-associated CD4 TCRs, which spanned spike. Mostly white British, mostly female donors; authors suggested clonal diversity may be underestimated.

Libraries were prepared by immunoSEQ multiplex PCR; TCRdb keeps only in-frame clonotypes and omits some of them. The sample records about 93,000 clones, 80% to 90% being singletons. The sample in question was peripheral blood, obtained on day 0 of AZD1222 vaccination. The chain combines TRBV28 with TRBJ2-3; no firm D call. The TCR originated in an adult in good health. DNA for the CDR3: TGTGCCAGCAAACCTCGGACGAGGTACACAGATACGCAGTATTTT. Translating it yields CASKPRTRYTDTQYF.